The clone carrying this T cell receptor beta chain was observed a few times. The sample originates from a study of blood T cells in healthy people across ages. Study in general: About one barcoded beta molecule per two T cells came from capture by template switching.

Combining a sample-barcoded 5' primer with a J-beta primer mix, a second PCR ran for about 6 to 11 cycles. Each cDNA was tagged by a template-switch adaptor containing 12 random nucleotides. Each CDR3 protein gets one entry after TCRdb re-called the 5' RACE reads with MiXCR. The profile covers about 800,000 distinct CDR3 sequences, with around a quarter appearing a single time and approximately 4% taken by the ten largest. Total RNA amounts of at least 6 micrograms were extracted per sample. This CDR3 contains 15 residues. The V and J ends lost 3 bases and 10 bases respectively, with 19 bases between them. CDR1 and CDR2 from the germline V gene are SGDLS and YYNGEE. This sample was shared with a second study, whose subject was T cells of mothers and their children. That report notes: Normalized overlap was always slightly, never significantly, higher in related than unrelated mother-child pairs.

The chain combines TRBV9 with TRBJ1-4, with TRBD1 as a possible D gene (5 bases). Material: blood. The source is a boy younger than 18 in good health. CDR3 amino acids: CASSEEPSPRGKLFF. As DNA, the CDR3 is TGTGCCAGCAGCGAAGAGCCCTCCCCAAGGGGAAAACTGTTTTTT.